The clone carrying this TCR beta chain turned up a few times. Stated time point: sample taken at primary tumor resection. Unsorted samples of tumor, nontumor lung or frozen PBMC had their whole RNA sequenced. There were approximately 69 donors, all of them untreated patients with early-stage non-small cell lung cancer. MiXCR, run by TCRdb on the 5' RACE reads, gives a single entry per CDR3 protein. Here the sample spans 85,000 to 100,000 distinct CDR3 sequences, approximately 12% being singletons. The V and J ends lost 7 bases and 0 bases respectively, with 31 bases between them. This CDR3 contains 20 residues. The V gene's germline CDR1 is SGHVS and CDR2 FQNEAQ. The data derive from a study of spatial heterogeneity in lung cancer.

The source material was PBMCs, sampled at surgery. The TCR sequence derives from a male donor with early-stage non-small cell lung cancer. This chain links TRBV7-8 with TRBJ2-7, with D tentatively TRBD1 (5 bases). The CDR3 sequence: CASTQLRRGVGGQGSYEQYF. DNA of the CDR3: TGTGCCAGCACACAGCTTAGGCGCGGTGTCGGTGGGCAGGGCTCCTACGAGCAGTACTTC.